The 25 T cell receptor beta chains reported below all come from one sample, sequenced in a study of CD8 T cells in ankylosing spondylitis. Each CDR3 protein gets one entry after TCRdb re-called the 5' RACE reads with MiXCR. The sample lists 300,000 to 400,000 distinct CDR3 sequences, roughly 14% seen once, with approximately 0.99% in the top ten. Sequencing used blood, either unsorted or a sorted T cell fraction (not recorded which). Source of these receptors: a male donor with ankylosing spondylitis or in good health (not recorded which).

This clonotype was counted only a few times. J is TRBJ2-4 and V is TRBV6-1; TRBD1 matches at 10 bases. Per the germline V gene, CDR1 is MNHNS and CDR2 is SASEGT. The CDR3 is made up of 14 amino acids. The V gene end was trimmed by 6 bases and the J gene end by 8 bases; junction bases not matched to a gene: 7. CDR3 region: CASSLIGTGDIQYF. CDR3 nucleotide sequence: TGTGCCAGCAGCCTAATCGGGACAGGGGACATTCAGTACTTC.

This chain uses TRBV11-2 with TRBJ2-3; 9 nucleotides align to TRBD2. Germline values: CDR1 SGHAT, CDR2 FQNNGV. The CDR3 is made up of 18 amino acids. J gave up 4 bases and V 3 bases, and 14 bases lay outside the gene matches. This chain's CDR3 is CASSFKGTGLAFPDTQYF. The CDR3, as DNA: TGTGCCAGCAGCTTTAAGGGAACGGGACTAGCTTTCCCAGATACGCAGTATTTT.

This sequence joins TRBV5-1 and TRBJ2-7; possibly TRBD2 for D (6 bases). The CDR3 runs 15 residues. Germline assignment: CDR1 SGHRS and CDR2 YFSETQ. With 4 bases removed from V and 0 bases from J, the gap between germline ends came to 14 bases. CDR3 loop: CASSIQDGSSYEQYF. The CDR3 DNA reads as TGCGCCAGCAGCATACAGGACGGGAGCTCCTACGAGCAGTACTTC.

This clonotype occurred many times. J is TRBJ1-2 and V is TRBV9; D remains ambiguous. Trimming shortened V by 0 bases and J by 3 bases, and 6 bases separated the two germline ends. Germline V CDR1 and CDR2: SGDLS, YYNGEE. The CDR3 totals 13 residues. CDR3 sequence (DNA): TGTGCCAGCAGCGTAGGCGGGGACTATGGCTACACCTTC. It encodes CASSVGGDYGYTF. The variable domain in full, completed from reference TRBV9 and TRBJ1-2, reads DSGVTQTPKHLITATGQRVTLRCSPRSGDLSVYWYQQSLDQGLQFLIQYYNGEERAKGNILERFSAQQFPDLHSELNLSSLELGDSALYFCASSVGGDYGYTFGSGTRLTVV.

A few counts support this clonotype. The rearrangement uses TRBV19 and TRBJ2-7; D possibly corresponds to TRBD2 (5 bases). Trimming left V 0 bases short and J 2 bases short, with 11 bases between. This CDR3 is 15 amino acids long. CDR1 is LNHDA, CDR2 SQIVND, per germline (reference sequence). This CDR3 is CASSIEPRGAYEQYF. CDR3 nucleotide sequence: TGTGCCAGTAGTATAGAACCCCGGGGAGCCTACGAGCAGTACTTC.

The chain joins TRBV9 to TRBJ1-2; D remains unclear. The CDR3 has 14 amino acids. Deletions cut 0 bases from V and 2 bases from J, with 8 bases between. CDR1 SGDLS and CDR2 YYNGEE come from the germline V gene. The CDR3: CASSVAERNYGYTF. In DNA form, the CDR3 reads TGTGCCAGCAGCGTAGCTGAGAGGAACTATGGCTACACCTTC.

The genes are TRBV10-2 and TRBJ2-3; 8 bases are shared with TRBD2. This CDR3 is built from 16 residues. The germline gives CDR1 WSHSY, CDR2 SAAADI. V lost 1 base and J lost 2; bases outside the gene matches: 5. The CDR3 here is CASSEYGSGNTDTQYF. The CDR3 coding sequence is TGCGCCAGCAGTGAGTACGGTAGCGGGAACACAGATACGCAGTATTTT.

The chain combines TRBV11-3 with TRBJ1-1; 12 bases agree with TRBD1. Unmatched junction bases numbered 3, after V lost 3 bases and J lost 4 bases. The germline gives CDR1 SGHNT, CDR2 YENEEA. This CDR3 is 15 amino acids long. The CDR3 spells CASSLGQGASTEAFF. The CDR3 nucleotides are TGTGCCAGCAGCTTGGGACAGGGGGCAAGCACTGAAGCTTTCTTT.

This clonotype was seen a handful of times. The J gene is TRBJ2-7, the V gene TRBV5-1; D unclear. Germline V gene data show CDR1 as SGHRS and CDR2 as YFSETQ. Deletions cut 4 bases from V and 7 bases from J, with 15 bases between. The CDR3 sequence is 13 residues long. The CDR3 protein is CASSIAPGGEQYF. The DNA for the CDR3 is TGCGCCAGCAGCATAGCCCCAGGTGGGGAGCAGTACTTC.

This clonotype was seen only a few times. V is TRBV7-2 and J is TRBJ2-3; no clear D gene. V was shortened by 2 bases and J by 7 bases, with 1 base between the two germline ends. Germline CDR1 reads SGHTA; CDR2 reads FQGNSA. The CDR3 spans 10 residues. Here the CDR3 DNA reads TGTGCCAGCAGCTTAAATACGCAGTATTTT. Translated: CASSLNTQYF.

The chain is built from TRBV29-1 and TRBJ2-5; no clear D. Germline assignment: CDR1 SQVTM and CDR2 ANQGSEA. The CDR3 runs 11 residues. Trimming shortened V by 2 bases and J by 0 bases, and 1 base separated the two germline ends. CDR3 residues: CSVEHQETQYF. The CDR3 DNA sequence: TGCAGCGTTGAACACCAAGAGACCCAGTACTTC.

Concerning this clonotype: A junction end diverges from the germline sequence, so it may reflect a read error. This chain connects TRBV5-1 to TRBJ1-1; no clear D. Looked up from germline, CDR1 is SGHRS and CDR2 is YFSETQ. The CDR3 length is 14 residues. CDR3 DNA sequence: TGCACCAGCACCGTCACGGGATCGGACACTGAAGCTTTCTTT. Translation gives CTSTVTGSDTEAFF.

The genes are TRBV2 and TRBJ1-2, with D maybe TRBD1 (6 bases). V was shortened by 3 bases and J by 5 bases, with 13 bases between the two germline ends. Germline-derived CDR1 and CDR2 are SNHLY and FYNNEI. This CDR3 spans 14 amino acids. The CDR3 DNA sequence: TGTGCCAGCAGTGATGCGGACAGTAAATATGGCTACACCTTC. Amino acids: CASSDADSKYGYTF.

This clonotype was seen a handful of times. The rearrangement uses TRBV29-1 and TRBJ2-3; D gene unclear. V was trimmed by 3 bases and J by 5 bases, leaving 9 bases between them. CDR3 length: 12 amino acids. Per germline, CDR1 SQVTM and CDR2 ANQGSEA. The CDR3 region has the DNA TGCAGCGTTGACTCAGGTGGAGATACGCAGTATTTT. It yields the protein CSVDSGGDTQYF.

In this sample, this clonotype turned up a few times. V gene TRBV5-6 combines with J gene TRBJ2-4, with TRBD1 identical over 8 bases. This CDR3 region has 15 residues. Germline V gene lookup returns CDR1 SGHDT and CDR2 YYEEEE. Trimming cost V 0 bases and J 6 bases; bases outside gene matches: 5. The CDR3 nucleotides read TGTGCCAGCAGCTTGGGAAACAGGGGGTCAAACATTCAGTACTTC. Residues: CASSLGNRGSNIQYF.

The V call is TRBV10-3, the J call TRBJ2-3; 9 nucleotides match TRBD2. V lost 6 bases to trimming and J lost 4 bases; unmatched junction nucleotides: 8. The V gene's germline CDR1 is ENHRY and CDR2 SYGVKD. The CDR3 covers 15 residues. This chain's CDR3 is CAISGTAGGPDTQYF. The CDR3 nucleotides read TGTGCCATCAGCGGCACTGCGGGAGGGCCAGATACGCAGTATTTT.

This clonotype has only a few counts. The rearrangement uses TRBV4-1 and TRBJ2-2; 8 bases align to TRBD1. V trimming: 3 bases; J trimming: 1 base; junction bases outside the gene matches: 4. Germline V gene data show CDR1 as MGHRA and CDR2 as YSYEKL. The CDR3 is made up of 16 amino acids. CDR3 in DNA: TGCGCCAGCAGCCAGGATGGACAGGGGAACACCGGGGAGCTGTTTTTT. Encoded protein: CASSQDGQGNTGELFF.

This chain connects TRBV2 to TRBJ2-2; D unclear. Trimming stripped 7 bases from V and 6 bases from J, with 15 bases between. The CDR3 sequence is 14 residues long. Germline loops: CDR1 SNHLY, CDR2 FYNNEI. CDR3 sequence (DNA): TGTGCCAGCACCCTCCGTAGGCAATCCGGGGAGCTGTTTTTT. Residues: CASTLRRQSGELFF.

This clonotype occurred many times. The J gene is TRBJ1-1, the V gene TRBV5-1; TRBD1 might be the D (5 bases). The V gene's germline CDR1 is SGHRS and CDR2 YFSETQ. The length of the CDR3 is 15 residues. The V end was cut by 3 bases, the J end by 4 bases, with 16 bases between. For the CDR3, the DNA is TGCGCCAGCAGCTCCCCCCCCTCAGGGCGCACTGAAGCTTTCTTT. It is translated as CASSSPPSGRTEAFF.

Only a few counts were recorded for this clonotype. V usage is TRBV20-1 and J usage is TRBJ2-5; TRBD2 matches 12 bases. The J segment lost 2 bases and the V segment lost 5 bases, leaving 3 bases of the junction unmatched. Germline assignment: CDR1 DFQATT and CDR2 SNEGSKA (reference sequence). This CDR3 contains 14 residues. In nucleotides, the CDR3 is TGCAGTGCTTCTAGCGGGGGGGGGCAAGAGACCCAGTACTTC. This codes for CSASSGGGQETQYF.

The rearrangement joins TRBV7-2 to TRBJ2-7; D might be TRBD1 (7 bases). This CDR3 is built from 14 residues. Germline V gene data show CDR1 as SGHTA and CDR2 as FQGNSA. V lost 2 bases to trimming and J lost 4 bases, with 12 bases between them. Written as DNA, the CDR3 is TGTGCCAGCAGCTTAACGACAGGGAGGTACGAGCAGTACTTC. Amino acid sequence: CASSLTTGRYEQYF.

The chain carries TRBV6-1 and TRBJ2-7; possibly TRBD2 for D (5 bases). The CDR3 contains 15 residues. Germline-derived CDR1 and CDR2 are MNHNS and SASEGT. The germline V and J ends were trimmed by 6 bases and 1 base, with 16 bases remaining between them. CDR3 nucleotides: TGTGCCAGCAGCCCCCCGGGGTCCTCATCCTACGAGCAGTACTTC. This codes for CASSPPGSSSYEQYF.

This clonotype was seen more than once but under ten times. In nucleotides, the CDR3 is TGTGCCTGGAGTGTAGGGGGGACCACTGAAGCTTTCTTT. It is translated as CAWSVGGTTEAFF. V and J are TRBV30 and TRBJ1-1; D is perhaps TRBD1 (6 bases). V lost 0 bases and J 4 bases, leaving 9 bases between the germline ends. This CDR3 is built from 13 residues. Germline-derived CDR1 and CDR2 are GTSNPN and SVGIG (reference sequence).

For the CDR3, the DNA is TGTGCCAGCAGCAAGGGGGAGGTTGTAGCTTTCTTT. Encoded protein: CASSKGEVVAFF. The chain joins TRBV21-1 to TRBJ1-1. TRBV21-1 is tagged as a pseudogene. The CDR3 is 12 residues long.

V is TRBV12-3 or TRBV12-4 and J is TRBJ2-7; 10 bases align to TRBD1. The CDR3 has 15 residues. V lost 5 bases and J lost 3; bases outside the gene matches: 7. The CDR3: CASSPPTGGYYEQYF. In DNA form, the CDR3 reads TGTGCCAGCAGTCCCCCGACAGGGGGCTACTACGAGCAGTACTTC.